The following is a T cell receptor beta chain sequence with its context. What it recognizes is unknown. Sequence at one end of the junction differs from germline and may be a read error. The data were taken from a study of memory CD4+ T cells and cytomegalovirus serostatus. Whole-study findings and limits: Repertoires predicted CMV serostatus with median bootstrapped AUC of around 0.96.

The sort gate was single viable CD3+CD4+CD8-CD45RO+ cells for memory CD4+ T cells. After thawing, CD4+ T cells were positively selected. The CDR3 spans 12 residues. Per the germline V gene, CDR1 is MNHEY and CDR2 is SVGAGI. Sequenced by immunoSEQ multiplex PCR; TCRdb stores in-frame clones only, minus some. The sample holds under 55,000 clones, about three quarters seen once. Sequencing was performed on memory CD4+ T cells from blood. This clonotype was obtained from an adult in good health and CMV-seropositive. The chain combines TRBV6-5 with TRBJ2-1, with TRBD1 identical over 9 bases. For the CDR3, the DNA is TGTGCCAGCAGGACAGGGGGGAATGGGCAGTTCTTC. Encoded protein: CASRTGGNGQFF.